The next 9 T cell receptor beta chains were all read from a single sample in a study of T cells in tuberculosis. Sequencing used immunoSEQ multiplex PCR; TCRdb keeps in-frame clones, though not all of them. This table holds about 37,000 clones, about 94% found once. The sequenced sample consisted of PBMCs. Receptors were obtained from a donor between 10 and 29 years old with latent tuberculosis or without tuberculosis infection. Some clones in this sample may be carry-over from other donors' samples.

The chain carries TRBV4-1 and TRBJ2-7; maybe TRBD2 (5 bases). V gave up 4 bases and J gave up 3 bases, with 10 bases separating them. CDR3 length: 13 amino acids. From germline, CDR1 is MGHRA and CDR2 YSYEKL. CDR3 amino acids: CASSREWDYEQYV. Here the CDR3 DNA reads TGCGCCAGCAGCCGGGAGTGGGACTACGAGCAGTACGTC.

The chain joins TRBV4-1 to TRBJ1-5, with 7 bases lining up with TRBD1. CDR1 and CDR2 from the germline V gene are MGHRA and YSYEKL. V lost 4 bases and J lost 1; bases outside the gene matches: 10. The CDR3 loop spans 17 amino acids. The CDR3 DNA is TGCGCCAGCAGCCCTGAAGGGGGCGGGCGAAGCAATCAGCCCCAGCATTTT. The encoded protein is CASSPEGGGRSNQPQHF.

The chain links TRBV5-1 to TRBJ2-6, with D perhaps TRBD2 (6 bases). Trimming cost V 4 bases and J 0 bases, with 17 bases left between them. The CDR3 is 18 residues long. Germline V lookup: CDR1 SGHRS, CDR2 YFSETQ. Here the CDR3 reads CASSLPTGLGSGANVLTF. DNA for the CDR3: TGCGCCAGCAGCCTCCCCACGGGACTCGGCTCTGGGGCCAACGTCCTGACTTTC.

The chain has TRBV5-1 and TRBJ2-1, with 8 positions matching TRBD1. The CDR3 length is 16 residues. The J segment lost 1 base and the V segment lost 0 bases, leaving 3 bases of the junction unmatched. Germline V gene lookup returns CDR1 SGHRS and CDR2 YFSETQ. CDR3 residues: CASSLATGGSYNEQFF. The CDR3 DNA follows: TGCGCCAGCAGCTTGGCCACAGGGGGTTCCTACAATGAGCAGTTCTTC.

This clone occurred once. The V gene is TRBV5-1, the J gene TRBJ1-2; TRBD1 might be the D (5 bases). The V gene lost 4 bases and the J gene lost 6 bases, with 16 bases spanning the gap. CDR1 is SGHRS and CDR2 is YFSETQ in the germline V gene. The CDR3 sequence is 14 residues long. CDR3 sequence reads: CASSLGLGWDGYTF. The CDR3 coding sequence is TGCGCCAGCAGCCTGGGACTCGGGTGGGATGGCTACACCTTC.

The gene calls are TRBV19 and TRBJ2-7; TRBD1 aligns across 10 bases. The CDR3 spans 14 residues. V shed 6 bases, J shed 7 bases, and the junction held 9 bases outside the gene matches. The germline gives CDR1 LNHDA, CDR2 SQIVND (reference sequence). This chain's CDR3 is CASSPGQGRQEQYF. The CDR3 region has the DNA TGTGCCAGTAGCCCGGGACAGGGGCGTCAGGAGCAGTACTTC.

This chain links TRBV7-2 with TRBJ1-3; D is possibly TRBD1 (6 bases). V was trimmed by 5 bases and J by 0 bases, leaving 11 bases between them. CDR1 and CDR2 from the germline V gene are SGHTA and FQGNSA. The CDR3 is 15 residues long. For the CDR3, the DNA is TGTGCCAGCAGCCCGCCAGGGGACTCTGGAAACACCATATATTTT. Protein sequence: CASSPPGDSGNTIYF.

In this sample, this clone turned up once. V gene TRBV18 combines with J gene TRBJ2-7; D is perhaps TRBD1 (6 bases). V dropped 4 bases and J dropped 1 base, with 14 bases sitting between them. The CDR3 has 15 amino acids. Germline CDR1 KGHSH, CDR2 LQKENI. In nucleotides, the CDR3 is TGTGCCAGCTCACTCACCTTCGGACAGTCCTACGAGCAGTACGTC. As protein: CASSLTFGQSYEQYV.

This chain links TRBV6-6 with TRBJ1-2, with no clear D. V gave up 7 bases and J gave up 8 bases, with 14 bases separating them. Germline CDR1 reads MNHNY; CDR2 reads SVGAGI (reference sequence). CDR3 length equals 12 residues. The CDR3 DNA reads as TGTGCCAGCACCTTGAATGGAGGCGGCTACACCTTC. Protein product: CASTLNGGGYTF.